This T cell receptor beta chain was found in a study of identifying expanded T cells in peripheral blood. Study outcomes and limitations: Variance in clone template counts between approximately two-week samples significantly increased with total template count across all healthy donors. Differentially abundant clones: around 1.2 between replicates, about 15 at about 13 days, less than 25 at four.

The CDR3 is made up of 13 amino acids. Germline V gene lookup returns CDR1 MDHEN and CDR2 SYDVKM. V shed 4 bases, J shed 7 bases, and the junction held 2 bases outside the gene matches. No infections or other immune events were documented during collection. Turning to this clone: Its antigen is undetermined.

Using immunoSEQ multiplex PCR, the repertoire was profiled, and TCRdb retains in-frame clones only, with some absent. The sample consists of about 130,000 clones, approximately 86% of them appearing once. The genes are TRBV28 and TRBJ1-2, with 11 bases lining up with TRBD1. The sample comprised blood. This TCR came from a person aged 18 to 70 in good health. CDR3 bases: TGTGCCAGCAGTTCGGACAGGGGGCTTGGCTACACCTTC. Encoded protein: CASSSDRGLGYTF.